The 5 T cell receptor beta chains in this list originate from one sample, sequenced in a study of T cells expressing NK-cell markers. TCRdb re-called the 5' RACE reads, yielding one record per CDR3 amino acid sequence without DNA. The sample holds 250,000 to 300,000 distinct CDR3 sequences. The sequenced sample was blood T cells: a sorted CD56 or NKG2C T cell subset, CD4+ or CD8+ T cells, or bulk PBMC T cells (not recorded which). These receptors came from a man younger than 35 in good health.

This chain connects TRBV12-3 or TRBV12-4 to TRBJ2-7; checking the TCRdb D call of TRBD1 is not possible without DNA. This CDR3 region has 13 residues. The CDR3: CASSPGQLYEQYF.

The V call is TRBV5-1, the J call TRBJ2-2; there is no DNA to check the TCRdb D call of TRBD1. This CDR3 region has 18 residues. Germline values: CDR1 SGHRS, CDR2 YFSETQ. CDR3 sequence: CASSLGVQASGNTGELFF.

The gene calls are TRBV5-6 and TRBJ2-1; the D call of TRBD1 rests on TCRdb alone, since no DNA is present to check it. In germline, CDR1 is SGHDT, CDR2 YYEEEE. The CDR3 covers 16 residues. The CDR3 region is CASSRTGGLGYNEQFF.

The V gene is TRBV18, the J gene TRBJ2-3; lacking DNA, the TRBD2 call made by TCRdb goes unchecked. The CDR3 totals 15 residues. Germline CDR1 KGHSH, CDR2 LQKENI. CDR3 sequence reads: CASSPTSAGTDTQYF.

The genes are TRBV12-3 or TRBV12-4 and TRBJ2-3; lacking DNA, the TRBD1 call made by TCRdb goes unchecked. The CDR3 is 17 residues long. The CDR3 loop is CASSLGAAGPITDTQYF.